This T cell receptor beta chain was documented in a study of beta chain features in type 1 diabetes. The overall study: Healthy donors, compared against patients, showed similar age, gender and cell yields.

Findings and limits, study-wide: All four CD4+ subsets from Type 1 diabetes patients carried moderately but significantly shorter TCRB CDR3s. For type 1 diabetes patients, VDJ junctions showed fewer insertions and more deletions.

The germline CDR1 and CDR2 sequences are MNHEY and SMNVEV (reference sequence). This CDR3 has 15 residues. Trimming took 6 bases from V and 6 from J; bases not matched to a gene: 8. This clone was seen only a few times. Antigen unknown. The entirety of the isolated RNA underwent reverse transcription, so expressed TCRB transcripts were sequenced. Produced via immunoSEQ multiplex PCR; TCRdb's table is partial and in-frame only. Found here are roughly 220,000 clones, approximately 16% of them singletons; the top ten hold approximately 0.081%. V gene TRBV27 combines with J gene TRBJ2-3; TRBD2 aligns across 11 bases. The sequence was obtained from a man in his thirties or forties with type 1 diabetes. The sequenced sample consisted of naive CD4+ T cells from blood. CDR3 coding DNA: TGTGCCAGCAGGCTACTAGCGGGAGTAGCCGATACGCAGTATTTT. It is translated as CASRLLAGVADTQYF.